The rows below give T cell receptor beta chains drawn from one sample of a study of T cell clonotyping in hematopoietic cell transplantation. The assay was immunoSEQ multiplex PCR, and TCRdb's table has in-frame clones only and misses some. The sample has around 10,000 clones, roughly 90% seen once. The specimen comprised peripheral blood mononuclear cells, sampled before stem cell transplant. The receptors were gathered from a woman aged 40-49 years with acute myeloid leukemia. Some clones in this sample may be carry-over from other donors' samples. Each CDR3 is given with its conserved first and last residue. The order of the fields is V gene, clone size, J gene, CDR3 length, D gene, CDR3 protein, CDR3 DNA. A D gene is named only where the DNA matches it firmly. The size of a clone is reported for some rows only, either as once, few or many, or as a class for expanded clones.

v_call: TRBV14
clone_size: NA
j_call: TRBJ2-7
cdr3_length: 15
d_call: NA
cdr3_aa: CASSLYGGSFYEQYF
cdr3_nt: TGTGCCAGCAGCCTCTACGGTGGCAGTTTCTACGAGCAGTACTTC

v_call: TRBV7-8
clone_size: NA
j_call: TRBJ1-4
cdr3_length: 14
d_call: NA
cdr3_aa: CASSLLSGNEKLFF
cdr3_nt: TGTGCCAGCAGCTTACTCTCGGGGAATGAAAAACTGTTTTTT

v_call: TRBV6-5
clone_size: NA
j_call: TRBJ1-4
cdr3_length: 16
d_call: TRBD1
cdr3_aa: CASSYSGTATNEKLFF
cdr3_nt: TGTGCCAGCAGTTACTCGGGGACAGCAACTAATGAAAAACTGTTTTTT

v_call: TRBV7-9
clone_size: NA
j_call: TRBJ1-2
cdr3_length: 13
d_call: NA
cdr3_aa: CASSLDVGVTYTF
cdr3_nt: TGTGCCAGCAGCTTAGATGTGGGAGTGACCTACACCTTC

v_call: TRBV28
clone_size: NA
j_call: TRBJ2-7
cdr3_length: 15
d_call: NA
cdr3_aa: CASSTSPLGSYEQYF
cdr3_nt: TGTGCCAGCAGTACGTCCCCGCTAGGCTCCTACGAGCAGTACTTC

v_call: TRBV19
clone_size: NA
j_call: TRBJ1-1
cdr3_length: 16
d_call: NA
cdr3_aa: CASIDSGRFLYTEAFF
cdr3_nt: TGTGCCAGTATTGACTCAGGCAGGTTTTTGTACACTGAAGCTTTCTTT

v_call: TRBV29-1
clone_size: NA
j_call: TRBJ2-5
cdr3_length: 12
d_call: TRBD1
cdr3_aa: CSVDRAQETQYF
cdr3_nt: TGCAGCGTGGACAGGGCCCAAGAGACCCAGTACTTC

v_call: TRBV4-2
clone_size: NA
j_call: TRBJ2-2
cdr3_length: 20
d_call: TRBD2
cdr3_aa: CASSQDLVSLAGGLREELFF
cdr3_nt: TGTGCCAGCAGCCAAGATCTGGTTTCCCTAGCGGGAGGCCTAAGGGAGGAGCTGTTTTTT

v_call: TRBV7-9
clone_size: NA
j_call: TRBJ2-7
cdr3_length: 11
d_call: NA
cdr3_aa: CASSISYEQYF
cdr3_nt: TGTGCCAGCAGCATAAGCTACGAGCAGTACTTC

v_call: TRBV7-2
clone_size: NA
j_call: TRBJ2-7
cdr3_length: 15
d_call: TRBD1
cdr3_aa: CASSLGQGALYEQYF
cdr3_nt: TGTGCCAGCAGCTTAGGACAGGGGGCTTTATACGAGCAGTACTTC

v_call: TRBV11-2
clone_size: NA
j_call: TRBJ2-7
cdr3_length: 14
d_call: NA
cdr3_aa: CASSLDGQIHEQYF
cdr3_nt: TGTGCCAGCAGCTTAGACGGGCAGATCCACGAGCAGTACTTC

v_call: TRBV2
clone_size: NA
j_call: TRBJ1-5
cdr3_length: 17
d_call: NA
cdr3_aa: CASSEAPGRTSNQPQHF
cdr3_nt: TGTGCCAGCAGTGAAGCGCCCGGACGGACTAGCAATCAGCCCCAGCATTTT

v_call: TRBV11-2
clone_size: NA
j_call: TRBJ2-3
cdr3_length: 15
d_call: TRBD1
cdr3_aa: CASSLLAGGADTQYF
cdr3_nt: TGTGCCAGCAGCTTATTGGCAGGGGGAGCAGATACGCAGTATTTT

v_call: TRBV5-1
clone_size: once
j_call: TRBJ1-1
cdr3_length: 16
d_call: TRBD1
cdr3_aa: CASSLGTGLMNTEAFF
cdr3_nt: TGCGCCAGCAGCTTGGGGACAGGGCTCATGAACACTGAAGCTTTCTTT

v_call: TRBV19
clone_size: NA
j_call: TRBJ1-2
cdr3_length: 12
d_call: NA
cdr3_aa: CASRLLPYGYTF
cdr3_nt: TGTGCCAGTAGGCTCCTTCCCTATGGCTACACCTTC

v_call: TRBV7-2
clone_size: NA
j_call: TRBJ1-5
cdr3_length: 12
d_call: NA
cdr3_aa: CASSLYAGVQHF
cdr3_nt: TGTGCCAGCAGCTTATATGCTGGGGTCCAGCATTTT

v_call: TRBV30
clone_size: NA
j_call: TRBJ2-3
cdr3_length: 15
d_call: TRBD2
cdr3_aa: CAWSGSGRAGDTQYF
cdr3_nt: TGTGCCTGGAGTGGCAGCGGGAGGGCCGGGGATACGCAGTATTTT

v_call: TRBV11-2
clone_size: NA
j_call: TRBJ1-1
cdr3_length: 15
d_call: NA
cdr3_aa: CASSLGPTAGTEAFF
cdr3_nt: TGTGCCAGCAGCTTAGGTCCGACCGCCGGCACTGAAGCTTTCTTT

v_call: TRBV5-1
clone_size: NA
j_call: TRBJ2-1
cdr3_length: 17
d_call: NA
cdr3_aa: CASSLSDGFLIGDEQFF
cdr3_nt: TGCGCCAGCAGCTTGTCGGACGGGTTTCTGATCGGCGATGAGCAGTTCTTC

v_call: TRBV19
clone_size: NA
j_call: TRBJ1-4
cdr3_length: 15
d_call: NA
cdr3_aa: CASMRTVATNEKLFF
cdr3_nt: TGTGCCAGTATGAGGACAGTCGCAACTAATGAAAAACTGTTTTTT

v_call: TRBV7-2
clone_size: NA
j_call: TRBJ1-4
cdr3_length: 15
d_call: NA
cdr3_aa: CASSFGGYANEKLFF
cdr3_nt: TGTGCCAGCAGCTTTGGCGGGTACGCGAATGAAAAACTGTTTTTT

v_call: TRBV15
clone_size: NA
j_call: TRBJ2-7
cdr3_length: 14
d_call: NA
cdr3_aa: CATSSERRSYEQYF
cdr3_nt: TGTGCCACCAGCAGTGAGAGAAGGTCCTACGAGCAGTACTTC